Following are 9 T cell receptor beta chains from one sample sequenced in a study of cytomegalovirus exposure and HLA in healthy donors. Amplification used 60 Vbeta primers and 13 Jbeta primers. Sequencing used immunoSEQ multiplex PCR; TCRdb keeps in-frame clones, though not all of them. The sample totals 150,000 or so clones. Input material: PBMCs. These TCRs come from a woman in her forties or fifties in good health and CMV-seronegative.

CDR3 nucleotide sequence: TGTGCCAGCAGCGCGCACAGGGTAAAAAATTCACCCCTCCACTTT. Translating gives CASSAHRVKNSPLHF. The V call is TRBV7-2, the J call TRBJ1-6; a possible D gene is TRBD1 (6 bases). Germline CDR1 SGHTA, CDR2 FQGNSA. Trimming shortened V by 5 bases and J by 7 bases, and 15 bases separated the two germline ends. This CDR3 is 15 amino acids long.

The chain recombines TRBV6-5 with TRBJ2-7, with a possible D match to TRBD1 (6 bases). The germline V gene encodes CDR1 MNHEY and CDR2 SVGAGI. The CDR3 sequence is 14 residues long. The ends were cut back, 8 bases at V and 0 bases at J, with 14 bases in the middle. CDR3 sequence (DNA): TGTGCCAGCGTTGCATGGGACACCTCCTACGAGCAGTACTTC. Translated, it gives CASVAWDTSYEQYF.

The chain uses TRBV19 and TRBJ2-3; D not resolved. Deletions cut 5 bases from V and 2 bases from J, with 8 bases between. The germline gives CDR1 LNHDA, CDR2 SQIVND (reference sequence). The CDR3 loop spans 13 amino acids. The CDR3 spells CASSPRVTDTQYF. The CDR3 DNA reads TGTGCCAGTAGTCCCCGGGTCACAGATACGCAGTATTTT. Combining the CDR3 with reference TRBV19 and TRBJ2-3 gives the whole variable domain DGGITQSPKYLFRKEGQNVTLSCEQNLNHDAMYWYRQDPGQGLRLIYYSQIVNDFQKGDIAEGYSVSREKKESFPLTVTSAQKNPTAFYLCASSPRVTDTQYFGPGTRLTVL.

V and J are TRBV7-8 and TRBJ2-7; 9 bases agree with TRBD1. This CDR3 has 15 amino acids. Germline CDR1 reads SGHVS; CDR2 reads FQNEAQ. V shed 3 bases and J 4 bases; nucleotides not matched to a gene: 7. CDR3 loop: CASSFSRDRAYEQYF. For the CDR3, the DNA is TGTGCCAGCAGCTTTAGCCGGGACAGGGCGTACGAGCAGTACTTC.

The V call is TRBV9, the J call TRBJ1-1, with D perhaps TRBD1 (5 bases). V lost 3 bases and J 3 bases, leaving 15 bases between the germline ends. The CDR3 loop spans 15 amino acids. Germline V gene lookup returns CDR1 SGDLS and CDR2 YYNGEE. CDR3 nucleotides: TGTGCCAGCAGCGCGCAACCCGGGGGTGACACTGAAGCTTTCTTT. Its translation: CASSAQPGGDTEAFF.

This chain links TRBV9 with TRBJ1-1, with 8 bases that match TRBD1. Germline V gene sequence: CDR1 SGDLS, CDR2 YYNGEE. The CDR3 contains 16 residues. The ends lost 0 bases at V and 1 base at J; junction bases unmatched: 5. The CDR3 reads CASSVGAGTGNTEAFF. CDR3 bases: TGTGCCAGCAGCGTAGGGGCCGGGACAGGGAACACTGAAGCTTTCTTT.

This chain joins TRBV5-1 and TRBJ2-1, with D possibly being TRBD1 (5 bases). Germline V gives CDR1 SGHRS, CDR2 YFSETQ. The V end was cut by 0 bases, the J end by 0 bases, with 10 bases between. The length of the CDR3 is 16 residues. In DNA, the CDR3 is TGCGCCAGCAGCTTGGACGCGACAGTCTCCTACAATGAGCAGTTCTTC. This encodes CASSLDATVSYNEQFF.

This rearrangement joins TRBV7-6 to TRBJ2-3; 8 nucleotides agree with TRBD2. This CDR3 contains 16 residues. V gave up 5 bases and J gave up 2 bases; unmatched junction bases: 9. Germline-derived CDR1 and CDR2 are SGHVS and FNYEAQ. Here the CDR3 reads CASSPRTSTYTDTQYF. The CDR3 DNA follows: TGTGCCAGCAGCCCGCGGACTAGCACATACACAGATACGCAGTATTTT.

V gene TRBV12-5 combines with J gene TRBJ2-7; a possible D gene is TRBD2 (7 bases). This CDR3 has 13 amino acids. Per the germline V gene, CDR1 is LGHNT and CDR2 is FRNRAP. The V gene lost 8 bases and the J gene lost 2 bases, with 13 bases spanning the gap. The CDR3 region has the DNA TGTGCTAGTTTACAGGGAGGGGCCTACGAGCAGTACTTC. Its protein product is CASLQGGAYEQYF.